What follows are 27 T cell receptor beta chains derived from one specimen sequenced in a study of T-cell reconstitution after alpha-beta-depleted transplantation in children (TCRdb year 2016). The treatment or condition label of this sample denotes: allogeneic hematopoietic cell transplantation with graft depleted of TCRalphabeta T cells and CD19 B cells. Receptor amplification or capture employed PCR. TCRdb shows the sequencer as Illumina HiSeq 2500. Molecular barcoding was employed in the preparation of TCR libraries, with unique molecular identifiers being used to normalize TCRbeta repertoire quantification. Using fastp at Q25 and MiXCR, TCRdb reprocessed the public reads and kept productive beta chains. Entries that share a CDR3 protein sequence are merged under the most common genes and DNA. A total of about 310,000 distinct CDR3 sequences appear in this sample, roughly 21% of them only once. The ten largest clones capture 9.5% to 13% of the sample.

Sequencing used PBMCs, mostly from graft donor cells, obtained 180 days after TCRalphabeta/CD19-depleted stem cell transplant. The receptors derive from a male patient aged 5 to 17 who had a stem cell transplant for acute lymphoblastic leukemia, so the T cells may come from the graft donor.

This rearrangement joins TRBV4-2 to TRBJ2-2; D might be TRBD1 or TRBD2, each matching 5 bases. The germline CDR1 and CDR2 sequences are LGHNA and YNFKEQ. This CDR3 is built from 15 residues. The V and J ends lost 0 bases and 5 bases respectively, with 10 bases between them. The CDR3 protein is CASSQELWGTGELFF. For the CDR3, the DNA is TGTGCCAGCAGCCAAGAGTTGTGGGGGACCGGGGAGCTGTTTTTT.

V and J are TRBV11-2 and TRBJ2-3, with 13 positions matching TRBD2. J was trimmed by 4 bases and V by 6 bases; bases with no gene match: 4. CDR1 and CDR2 from the germline V gene are SGHAT and FQNNGV. The CDR3 totals 15 residues. The CDR3 nucleotides are TGTGCCAGCAGGCGGACTAGCGGGAGTGCAGATACGCAGTATTTT. Amino acids: CASRRTSGSADTQYF.

The V gene is TRBV7-3, the J gene TRBJ2-2; D ambiguous. The CDR3 is 17 amino acids. V shed 2 bases and J shed 2 bases, with 15 bases lying between them. Germline V gene sequence: CDR1 SGHTA, CDR2 FQGTGA. CDR3 nucleotides: TGTGCCAGCAGCTTACCTAAAGGAAGCCGAAACACCGGGGAGCTGTTTTTT. This sequence encodes CASSLPKGSRNTGELFF. Based on the CDR3 plus reference TRBV7-3 and TRBJ2-2, the full variable domain is GAGVSQTPSNKVTEKGKYVELRCDPISGHTALYWYRQSLGQGPEFLIYFQGTGAADDSGLPNDRFFAVRPEGSVSTLKIQRTERGDSAVYLCASSLPKGSRNTGELFFGEGSRLTVL.

The rearrangement joins TRBV3-1 to TRBJ1-2; 10 nucleotides match TRBD1. CDR1 LGHDT and CDR2 YNNKEL come from the germline V gene (reference sequence). The CDR3 is 14 residues long. J was trimmed by 5 bases and V by 7 bases; bases with no gene match: 7. The CDR3, as DNA: TGTGCCAGCAAGAGGGGACAGGGGCCTTATGGCTACACCTTC. Translated, it gives CASKRGQGPYGYTF.

The chain links TRBV28 to TRBJ1-3; no firm D call. Germline CDR1 and CDR2: MDHEN and SYDVKM. The CDR3 is 11 residues long. The ends were cut back, 5 bases at V and 4 bases at J, with 3 bases in the middle. This chain's CDR3 is CASSEGNTIYF. The CDR3 DNA sequence: TGTGCCAGCAGTGAAGGAAACACCATATATTTT.

This clonotype has only a few counts. The chain joins TRBV13 to TRBJ2-6; maybe TRBD1 (6 bases). Germline V gene sequence: CDR1 PRHDT, CDR2 FYEKMQ (reference sequence). Trimming shortened V by 0 bases and J by 0 bases, and 12 bases separated the two germline ends. This CDR3 is 18 amino acids long. The CDR3 reads CASSLGPGVASGANVLTF. DNA of the CDR3: TGTGCCAGCAGCTTAGGTCCAGGGGTAGCCTCTGGGGCCAACGTCCTGACTTTC.

This clonotype appeared a few times. The chain is built from TRBV27 and TRBJ2-3, with 14 bases matching TRBD2. The germline gives CDR1 MNHEY, CDR2 SMNVEV (reference sequence). J was trimmed by 1 base and V by 5 bases; bases with no gene match: 2. This CDR3 is built from 16 residues. The CDR3 DNA reads TGTGCCAGCAGTGGACTAGCGGGAGGAGGCACAGATACGCAGTATTTT. This codes for CASSGLAGGGTDTQYF.

The V and J genes are TRBV20-1 and TRBJ2-1; D is uncertain. The length of the CDR3 is 16 residues. CDR1 and CDR2 (germline): DFQATT, SNEGSKA (reference sequence). V lost 0 bases, J lost 0 bases, and 12 bases lay in between. The CDR3 nucleotides read TGCAGTGCTAGAGATCTCCCTAAAAGCTCCTACAATGAGCAGTTCTTC. It is translated as CSARDLPKSSYNEQFF.

This clonotype was counted only a few times. The gene calls are TRBV24-1 and TRBJ2-1, with D unclear. The V end lost 2 bases, the J end lost 9 bases, and 13 bases lay between the germline ends. The CDR3 totals 14 residues. CDR1 is KGHDR and CDR2 is SFDVKD in the germline V gene. The CDR3 region has the DNA TGTGCCACCAGTGATTCCCTAAAGGTGGGTGAGCAGTTCTTC. Translated: CATSDSLKVGEQFF.

This clonotype was recorded a few times. The genes are TRBV4-1 and TRBJ1-1, with D tentatively TRBD1 (6 bases). The CDR3 has 14 residues. CDR1 MGHRA and CDR2 YSYEKL come from the germline V gene. Trimming removed 4 bases from V and 4 bases from J, with 13 bases in between. The CDR3 sequence: CASSLQGSPTEAFF. For the CDR3, the DNA is TGCGCCAGCAGCCTACAGGGTTCTCCCACTGAAGCTTTCTTT.

This clonotype was observed a handful of times. V gene TRBV3-1 combines with J gene TRBJ2-1; no firm D call. CDR1 and CDR2 from the germline V gene are LGHDT and YNNKEL (reference sequence). The V end lost 1 base, the J end lost 6 bases, and 19 bases lay between the germline ends. This CDR3 is 17 amino acids long. Here the CDR3 DNA reads TGTGCCAGCAGCCAAGGTTGGTTGGTAGATGTGGGCAATGAGCAGTTCTTC. Amino acid sequence: CASSQGWLVDVGNEQFF.

V and J are TRBV5-8 and TRBJ2-7; the match to TRBD2 covers 8 bases. The CDR3 totals 16 residues. The J segment lost 0 bases and the V segment lost 4 bases, leaving 9 bases of the junction unmatched. Germline CDR1 SGHTS, CDR2 YDEGEE. In DNA, the CDR3 is TGTGCCAGCAGCATCCCCGGGACTAGGAGCTCCTACGAGCAGTACTTC. This codes for CASSIPGTRSSYEQYF.

This clonotype was picked up many times. V is TRBV10-3 and J is TRBJ2-4; 7 positions match TRBD1. V was clipped by 8 bases and J by 4 bases; unmatched bases: 5. Germline V CDR1 and CDR2: ENHRY, SYGVKD. This CDR3 is 13 amino acids long. The CDR3 region is CAILWDSKNIQYF. The DNA for the CDR3 is TGTGCCATCTTATGGGACAGTAAAAACATTCAGTACTTC.

A few counts support this clonotype. The J gene is TRBJ2-7, the V gene TRBV21-1; the DNA was not compared with TRBD1, the D call given in the table. TRBV21-1 is assigned pseudogene status. The CDR3 spans 15 residues. CDR3 loop: CASDRTNSPCYEQYF. CDR3 DNA: TGTGCCAGCGACAGGACTAATTCTCCGTGTTACGAGCAGTACTTC.

The chain employs TRBV9 and TRBJ2-5, with D perhaps matching TRBD1 or TRBD2 (5 bases each). CDR3 length: 13 amino acids. Germline CDR1 SGDLS, CDR2 YYNGEE. The V end lost 3 bases, the J end lost 3 bases, and 9 bases lay between the germline ends. CDR3 coding DNA: TGTGCCAGCAGCGCCGGGACGGAAGAGACCCAGTACTTC. Its protein is CASSAGTEETQYF.

This clonotype was seen a handful of times. The chain links TRBV5-1 to TRBJ1-1, with D possibly matching TRBD1 (5 bases). The CDR3 is 15 amino acids. The ends were cut back, 1 base at V and 0 bases at J, with 10 bases in the middle. Germline assignment: CDR1 SGHRS and CDR2 YFSETQ. CDR3 DNA sequence: TGCGCCAGCAGCTTGACAGGAGCCATGAACACTGAAGCTTTCTTT. It specifies CASSLTGAMNTEAFF.

The rearrangement links TRBV10-3 to TRBJ2-5; 8 nucleotides align to TRBD2. The CDR3 runs 13 residues. V shed 9 bases, J shed 5 bases, and the junction held 8 bases outside the gene matches. CDR1 is ENHRY, CDR2 SYGVKD, per germline. This chain's CDR3 is CAISTGGEETQYF. CDR3 DNA sequence: TGTGCCATTTCAACGGGAGGGGAGGAGACCCAGTACTTC.

This chain uses TRBV20-1 with TRBJ1-2, with 7 bases aligning to TRBD1. Germline CDR1 is DFQATT and CDR2 is SNEGSKA (reference sequence). The V gene end was trimmed by 3 bases and the J gene end by 5 bases; junction bases not matched to a gene: 6. The CDR3 sequence is 13 residues long. CDR3 sequence reads: CSARGPGGYGYTF. CDR3 bases: TGCAGTGCTAGGGGCCCAGGGGGGTATGGCTACACCTTC.

At least ten counts were recorded for this clonotype. The chain uses TRBV24-1 and TRBJ2-5; D might be TRBD1 or TRBD2, each matching 5 bases. The CDR3 runs to 16 residues. Germline V CDR1 and CDR2: KGHDR, SFDVKD. The germline V and J ends were trimmed by 5 bases and 1 base, with 16 bases remaining between them. In nucleotides, the CDR3 is TGTGCCACCAGTGTCCTAACCGGGGACCCCCAAGAGACCCAGTACTTC. This sequence encodes CATSVLTGDPQETQYF.

This clonotype was seen a handful of times. The J gene is TRBJ2-7, the V gene TRBV5-1; 7 bases agree with TRBD1. The germline CDR1 and CDR2 sequences are SGHRS and YFSETQ. This CDR3 is built from 14 residues. The V segment lost 1 base and the J segment 4 bases; nucleotides outside the gene matches: 5. The CDR3 spells CASSLNRGLYEQYF. CDR3 nucleotide sequence: TGCGCCAGCAGCTTGAACAGGGGCCTATACGAGCAGTACTTC.

The chain joins TRBV7-2 to TRBJ2-1, with D uncertain. Germline CDR1 reads SGHTA; CDR2 reads FQGNSA. The V and J ends lost 5 bases and 10 bases respectively, with 12 bases between them. The CDR3 extends over 12 amino acids. CDR3 bases: TGTGCCAGCAGCCCCCTCCGATGGGAGCAGTTCTTC. Translation gives CASSPLRWEQFF.

In this sample, this clonotype turned up a few times. The chain joins TRBV20-1 to TRBJ2-7; maybe TRBD2 (6 bases). V shed 6 bases and J shed 4 bases, with 19 bases lying between them. The CDR3 has 14 residues. Per germline, CDR1 DFQATT and CDR2 SNEGSKA (reference sequence). CDR3 sequence: CSALSLAIEYEQYF. DNA of the CDR3: TGCAGTGCATTGAGTCTAGCGATAGAATACGAGCAGTACTTC.

This clonotype has a handful of counts. The genes are TRBV11-2 and TRBJ2-2; the D call may be TRBD1 or TRBD2 (5 bases each). CDR1 is SGHAT, CDR2 FQNNGV, per germline. With 3 bases removed from V and 3 bases from J, the gap between germline ends came to 11 bases. The CDR3 covers 15 residues. The CDR3 here is CASSFPGTHTGELFF. The CDR3 DNA reads TGTGCCAGCAGCTTCCCCGGGACGCACACCGGGGAGCTGTTTTTT.

This clonotype turned up a few times. This chain connects TRBV20-1 to TRBJ2-7; D is uncertain. The germline V and J ends were trimmed by 1 base and 5 bases, with 12 bases remaining between them. This CDR3 spans 13 amino acids. The V gene's germline CDR1 is DFQATT and CDR2 SNEGSKA (reference sequence). CDR3: CSARALSLHEQYF. The DNA for the CDR3 is TGCAGTGCTAGAGCACTTTCTCTCCACGAGCAGTACTTC.

A few counts support this clonotype. The chain recombines TRBV9 with TRBJ2-1; no definite D call. Germline V gives CDR1 SGDLS, CDR2 YYNGEE. This CDR3 has 17 amino acids. V gave up 0 bases and J gave up 2 bases, with 15 bases separating them. The chain's CDR3 is CASSVERYKSPYNEQFF. The CDR3 DNA is TGTGCCAGCAGCGTAGAACGCTATAAATCCCCCTACAATGAGCAGTTCTTC.

The chain carries TRBV30 and TRBJ1-4; 7 bases line up with TRBD1. V lost 0 bases, J lost 6 bases, and 4 bases stayed unmatched. The CDR3 totals 14 residues. Germline assignment: CDR1 GTSNPN and CDR2 SVGIG (reference sequence). The CDR3 DNA follows: TGTGCCTGGAGTGTACTAGGGGGCTATGAAAAACTGTTTTTT. Its translation: CAWSVLGGYEKLFF.

This clonotype was seen a handful of times. This sequence joins TRBV24-1 and TRBJ2-5; no clear D. The germline V gene has CDR1 KGHDR and CDR2 SFDVKD. V lost 1 base and J lost 5, with 16 bases in between. The CDR3 is 16 residues long. The CDR3 loop is CATSDFRRFMMETQYF. Here the CDR3 DNA reads TGTGCCACCAGTGATTTTCGACGGTTTATGATGGAGACCCAGTACTTC.